The source of this T cell receptor (beta chain) is a study of cytomegalovirus exposure and HLA in healthy donors. Trimming took off 2 bases at V and 4 bases at J, with 12 bases between the two ends. This CDR3 spans 15 amino acids. The germline V gene has CDR1 MDHEN and CDR2 SYDVKM. This PCR relied on a set of 60 Vbeta primers and 13 Jbeta primers. The protocol was immunoSEQ multiplex PCR, while the TCRdb copy is restricted to in-frame clones and leaves out a portion. The sample includes fewer than 150,000 clones, 15% to 19% seen only once; the top ten take 1.5% to 2%. The sample taken for sequencing was PBMCs. The chain uses TRBV28 and TRBJ2-1; TRBD2 might be the D (7 bases). This receptor was taken from a woman aged 18-35 years in good health and CMV-seronegative. CDR3 DNA sequence: TGTGCCAGCAGTTTAGGGGGGGGGCCATACAATGAGCAGTTCTTC. Its translation is CASSLGGGPYNEQFF.